Following are 30 T cell receptor beta chains from one sample sequenced in a study of shared clonotypes between healthy human individuals. Method: immunoSEQ multiplex PCR; TCRdb's copy keeps in-frame clones and lacks some. The data contain hundreds of thousands of clones, 73% of them seen just once; the ten biggest clones take up 1.5% to 2%. The sample taken for sequencing was memory CD4+ T cells sorted from blood. Subset specified: CD45RA-negative fraction. The source of these receptors is a woman aged 30 to 39 in good health.

There are many counts of this clone. This chain connects TRBV19 to TRBJ1-5; 9 positions agree with TRBD1. The CDR3 is made up of 15 amino acids. The V and J ends lost 5 bases and 9 bases, in that order; junction bases with no gene match: 11. The germline V gene encodes CDR1 LNHDA and CDR2 SQIVND (reference sequence). This CDR3 is CASSPSGTGSGPQHF. CDR3 nucleotides: TGTGCCAGTAGTCCGTCCGGGACAGGGTCAGGGCCCCAGCATTTT.

The CDR3 bases are TGTGCCAGCAGCGTAAGGAGCGGGAGTGGCACAGATACGCAGTATTTT. This encodes CASSVRSGSGTDTQYF. V is TRBV9 and J is TRBJ2-3, with TRBD2 matching 8 bases. The CDR3 has 16 amino acids. The germline CDR1 and CDR2 sequences are SGDLS and YYNGEE. Losses at the gene ends were 1 base for V and 1 base for J; bases not matched to a gene: 5.

With regard to this clone: The sample contains more than one DNA sequence encoding this CDR3. The rearrangement uses TRBV5-1 and TRBJ2-1, with 12 positions matching TRBD2. Trimming removed 4 bases from V and 3 bases from J; junction bases left unmatched: 2. From germline, CDR1 is SGHRS and CDR2 YFSETQ. The CDR3 consists of 15 residues. The CDR3 DNA is TGCGCCAGCAGCCTGACTAGCGGGGGCTACAATGAGCAGTTCTTC. It is translated as CASSLTSGGYNEQFF.

The chain joins TRBV29-1 to TRBJ1-2; D perhaps matches TRBD1 (6 bases). The CDR3 spans 12 residues. The V end was cut by 2 bases, the J end by 8 bases, with 12 bases between. Germline-derived CDR1 and CDR2 are SQVTM and ANQGSEA. CDR3 DNA sequence: TGCAGCGTTGAATTGCCAGGGGACGGCTACACCTTC. Its translation: CSVELPGDGYTF. Using reference TRBV29-1 and TRBJ1-2 for the parts outside the CDR3, the full variable domain is SAVISQKPSRDICQRGTSLTIQCQVDSQVTMMFWYRQQPGQSLTLIATANQGSEATYESGFVIDKFPISRPNLTFSTLTVSNMSPEDSSIYLCSVELPGDGYTFGSGTRLTVV.

The chain carries TRBV10-3 and TRBJ1-5; D gene ambiguous. Germline V gives CDR1 ENHRY, CDR2 SYGVKD. This CDR3 has 13 residues. The germline V and J ends were trimmed by 0 bases and 6 bases, with 6 bases remaining between them. CDR3 residues: CAISESVGQPQHF. CDR3 DNA sequence: TGTGCCATCAGTGAGTCTGTCGGTCAGCCCCAGCATTTT.

The chain carries TRBV19 and TRBJ1-3, with D hard to call. V lost 4 bases, J lost 1 base, and 5 bases lay in between. Germline V CDR1 and CDR2: LNHDA, SQIVND (reference sequence). The CDR3 spans 13 residues. In DNA, the CDR3 is TGTGCCAGTAGTAAACAGTCTGGAAACACCATATATTTT. Residues: CASSKQSGNTIYF.

The J gene is TRBJ1-2, the V gene TRBV7-8; D remains ambiguous. V was pared by 5 bases and J by 2 bases, with 15 bases between. CDR1 is SGHVS and CDR2 is FQNEAQ in the germline V gene. There are 15 residues in the CDR3. The CDR3 nucleotides are TGTGCCAGCAGCCTTAATCTCCAGCGGAACTATGGCTACACCTTC. Translating gives CASSLNLQRNYGYTF.

This chain links TRBV2 with TRBJ2-4, with 9 bases that match TRBD1. Per the germline V gene, CDR1 is SNHLY and CDR2 is FYNNEI. The CDR3 is made up of 13 amino acids. V lost 7 bases to trimming and J lost 4 bases; unmatched junction nucleotides: 2. This CDR3 is CASKGQGKNIQYF. DNA for the CDR3: TGTGCCAGCAAGGGACAGGGAAAAAACATTCAGTACTTC.

The rearrangement links TRBV6-5 to TRBJ2-2; possibly TRBD1 for D (6 bases). CDR1 and CDR2 from the germline V gene are MNHEY and SVGAGI. The V end was cut by 2 bases, the J end by 4 bases, with 11 bases between. This CDR3 is 15 amino acids long. CDR3 region: CASSYRGQFTGELFF. In nucleotides, the CDR3 is TGTGCCAGCAGTTACAGGGGACAATTCACCGGGGAGCTGTTTTTT.

The chain couples TRBV5-1 to TRBJ2-2; D is ambiguous. The germline V gene encodes CDR1 SGHRS and CDR2 YFSETQ. V lost 3 bases and J 7 bases, leaving 10 bases between the germline ends. The CDR3 sequence is 13 residues long. CDR3 amino acids: CASSSFEVGELFF. The CDR3 DNA reads TGCGCCAGCAGCTCGTTTGAGGTCGGGGAGCTGTTTTTT.

The chain recombines TRBV19 with TRBJ2-3, with no clear D. CDR3 length equals 16 residues. CDR1 is LNHDA and CDR2 is SQIVND in the germline V gene (reference sequence). Trimming pared 7 bases from V and 0 bases from J, leaving 17 bases between. CDR3 sequence: CASNPLGLPSTDTQYF. CDR3 in DNA: TGTGCCAGTAACCCTCTAGGGCTTCCTAGCACAGATACGCAGTATTTT.

V gene TRBV4-1 combines with J gene TRBJ2-1, with 8 bases aligning to TRBD2. CDR1 is MGHRA and CDR2 is YSYEKL in the germline V gene. Unmatched junction bases numbered 8, after V lost 1 base and J lost 3 bases. The CDR3 contains 17 residues. The CDR3 DNA reads as TGCGCCAGCAGCCAAGGGGGGGCTAGCGGGTTCTACAATGAGCAGTTCTTC. Protein: CASSQGGASGFYNEQFF.

The rearrangement joins TRBV2 to TRBJ1-4; TRBD1 matches at 10 bases. The V gene end was trimmed by 1 base and the J gene end by 5 bases; junction bases not matched to a gene: 1. This CDR3 has 15 amino acids. CDR1 and CDR2 (germline): SNHLY, FYNNEI. CDR3 protein: CASSEGGQGNEKLFF. The CDR3 coding sequence is TGTGCCAGCAGTGAAGGGGGACAGGGGAATGAAAAACTGTTTTTT.

The gene calls are TRBV28 and TRBJ1-2, with D perhaps TRBD1 (6 bases). V gave up 7 bases and J gave up 8 bases, with 17 bases separating them. CDR1 MDHEN and CDR2 SYDVKM come from the germline V gene. This CDR3 has 13 amino acids. The chain's CDR3 is CASIDLGARGYTF. The CDR3, as DNA: TGTGCCAGCATTGATTTGGGGGCGCGGGGCTACACCTTC.

V and J are TRBV18 and TRBJ1-5, with D possibly matching TRBD1 (6 bases). This CDR3 region has 14 residues. CDR1 and CDR2 (germline): KGHSH, LQKENI. Deletions cut 3 bases from V and 4 bases from J, with 10 bases between. The CDR3 is CASSPQGLNQPQHF. CDR3 nucleotide sequence: TGTGCCAGCTCACCCCAGGGGCTGAATCAGCCCCAGCATTTT.

The chain recombines TRBV28 with TRBJ1-5, with D uncertain. The germline gives CDR1 MDHEN, CDR2 SYDVKM. CDR3 length: 12 amino acids. CDR3 nucleotides: TGTGGGGCGGGGATTAGCAATCAGCCCCAGCATTTT. This translates into CGAGISNQPQHF.

The rearrangement links TRBV11-3 to TRBJ1-1; no clear D gene. Germline CDR1 is SGHNT and CDR2 is YENEEA. This CDR3 contains 13 residues. Trimming removed 3 bases from V and 5 bases from J, with 10 bases in between. This chain's CDR3 is CASSLGTLTEAFF. As DNA, the CDR3 is TGTGCCAGCAGCTTGGGTACTTTGACTGAAGCTTTCTTT. The complete variable domain, with remaining parts taken from reference TRBV11-3 and TRBJ1-1, reads EAGVVQSPRYKIIEKKQPVAFWCNPISGHNTLYWYLQNLGQGPELLIRYENEEAVDDSQLPKDRFSAERLKGVDSTLKIQPAELGDSAVYLCASSLGTLTEAFFGQGTRLTVV.

This chain connects TRBV6-1 to TRBJ1-2, with D uncertain. Trimming took off 1 base at V and 8 bases at J, with 11 bases between the two ends. There are 13 residues in the CDR3. CDR1 is MNHNS and CDR2 is SASEGT in the germline V gene. The CDR3 spells CASSEVVGGGYTF. The CDR3 region has the DNA TGTGCCAGCAGTGAAGTTGTCGGAGGGGGCTACACCTTC.

The chain links TRBV11-1 to TRBJ2-3; D remains ambiguous. Germline-derived CDR1 and CDR2 are SGHAT and FQDESV (reference sequence). The CDR3 has 14 amino acids. V lost 4 bases, J lost 0 bases, and 8 bases lay in between. The DNA for the CDR3 is TGTGCCAGCAGCTCCGGACGTAGCACAGATACGCAGTATTTT. It translates to CASSSGRSTDTQYF. The variable domain in full, with the rest retrieved from reference TRBV11-1 and TRBJ2-3, is EAEVAQSPRYKITEKSQAVAFWCDPISGHATLYWYRQILGQGPELLVQFQDESVVDDSQLPKDRFSAERLKGVDSTLKIQPAELGDSAMYLCASSSGRSTDTQYFGPGTRLTVL.

The chain employs TRBV6-5 and TRBJ2-7, with 8 bases that match TRBD2. CDR1 MNHEY and CDR2 SVGAGI come from the germline V gene. Trimming removed 6 bases from V and 2 bases from J; junction bases left unmatched: 9. This CDR3 has 15 residues. Here the CDR3 DNA reads TGTGCCAGCAGCCGGGGGGGCCTAACCCCCTACGAGCAGTACTTC. The encoded protein is CASSRGGLTPYEQYF.

This clone came up a few times. The gene calls are TRBV6-5 and TRBJ1-1, with D hard to call. Germline V gene sequence: CDR1 MNHEY, CDR2 SVGAGI. The CDR3 loop spans 12 amino acids. Trimming stripped 8 bases from V and 1 base from J, with 8 bases between. CDR3: CASGTPNTEAFF. Written as DNA, the CDR3 is TGTGCCAGCGGAACGCCGAACACTGAAGCTTTCTTT.

The rearrangement uses TRBV29-1 and TRBJ2-5; D assignment may be TRBD1 or TRBD2 (7 bases each). Per germline, CDR1 SQVTM and CDR2 ANQGSEA. V shed 7 bases and J shed 4 bases, with 16 bases lying between them. CDR3 length: 13 amino acids. CDR3 DNA sequence: TGCAGCGCCTCCCCAGGGGGGGGAGAGACCCAGTACTTC. This encodes CSASPGGGETQYF.

The rearrangement joins TRBV18 to TRBJ2-1, with a tentative D call TRBD1 (8 bases). CDR1 KGHSH and CDR2 LQKENI come from the germline V gene. Trimming cost V 6 bases and J 7 bases, with 16 bases left between them. CDR3 length: 14 amino acids. DNA for the CDR3: TGTGCCAGCTCTTTTGGACAGGGAGGGAATGAGCAGTTCTTC. This sequence encodes CASSFGQGGNEQFF.

The V gene is TRBV19, the J gene TRBJ2-1; D is possibly TRBD1 (8 bases). The V end lost 3 bases, the J end lost 2 bases, and 14 bases lay between the germline ends. The CDR3 consists of 16 residues. Germline V lookup: CDR1 LNHDA, CDR2 SQIVND (reference sequence). Here the CDR3 reads CASSIVQGGTYNEQFF. DNA for the CDR3: TGTGCCAGTAGTATTGTACAGGGGGGGACCTACAATGAGCAGTTCTTC.

The table lists this clone with a count of one. The chain uses TRBV6-6 and TRBJ1-2, with D uncertain. Germline V gives CDR1 MNHNY, CDR2 SVGAGI (reference sequence). The CDR3 runs to 11 residues. The V end was cut by 6 bases, the J end by 3 bases, with 5 bases between. CDR3 amino acids: CASRRDYGYTF. The CDR3 bases are TGTGCCAGCAGACGGGACTATGGCTACACCTTC.

This clone was seen ten or more times. The V gene is TRBV19, the J gene TRBJ1-4; TRBD1 is a possible D gene (5 bases). This CDR3 comprises 18 residues. V lost 4 bases, J lost 2 bases, and 20 bases lay in between. From germline, CDR1 is LNHDA and CDR2 SQIVND (reference sequence). This CDR3 reads CASSRIPARAATNEKLFF. The CDR3, as DNA: TGTGCCAGTAGTAGAATCCCTGCCAGGGCGGCTACTAATGAAAAACTGTTTTTT.

The chain is built from TRBV29-1 and TRBJ2-1, with D perhaps matching TRBD1 (6 bases). V lost 6 bases and J 4 bases, leaving 19 bases between the germline ends. The germline gives CDR1 SQVTM, CDR2 ANQGSEA. This CDR3 region has 15 residues. As DNA, the CDR3 is TGCAGCGTGAGGACAGACGCAAATCTTTACAATGAGCAGTTCTTC. It translates to CSVRTDANLYNEQFF.

The chain has TRBV28 and TRBJ2-1, with D perhaps assigned TRBD1 or TRBD2 (7 bases each). The V gene's germline CDR1 is MDHEN and CDR2 SYDVKM. Trimming pared 4 bases from V and 5 bases from J, leaving 24 bases between. The CDR3 consists of 18 residues. As DNA, the CDR3 is TGTGCCAGCAGTTCCCGCCGCAAGACAGGGAGGGCACACAATGAGCAGTTCTTC. Its protein is CASSSRRKTGRAHNEQFF.

This clone came up a few times. The V gene is TRBV29-1, the J gene TRBJ2-1, with 7 positions matching TRBD1. The CDR3 runs to 13 residues. J gave up 6 bases and V 4 bases, and 6 bases lay outside the gene matches. Germline loops: CDR1 SQVTM, CDR2 ANQGSEA. CDR3 in amino acids: CSVAEGAVNEQFF. The CDR3 region has the DNA TGCAGCGTTGCAGAGGGGGCCGTCAATGAGCAGTTCTTC.

This chain joins TRBV7-3 and TRBJ2-3, with 8 bases that match TRBD1. CDR3 length: 15 amino acids. Germline loops: CDR1 SGHTA, CDR2 FQGTGA. V was clipped by 5 bases and J by 8 bases; unmatched bases: 12. The CDR3 DNA reads as TGTGCCAGCAGCACTACCAGGGGGCGAGGGGTTACGCAGTATTTT. It codes for CASSTTRGRGVTQYF.